This T cell receptor beta chain is drawn from a study of blood T cell repertoires in COVID-19. Study in general: Donors in the United States, Italy and Spain gave samples during acute or convalescent COVID-19.

Assay: immunoSEQ multiplex PCR; the TCRdb copy retains only in-frame clones and omits some. The table includes 150,000 or so clones, roughly 83% detected once. The CDR3 runs to 14 residues. Germline CDR1 is SGHTA and CDR2 is FQGNSA. J gave up 7 bases and V 5 bases, and 4 bases lay outside the gene matches. This clone has a handful of counts. This receptor was taken from a woman of 80 years or more with acute or convalescent COVID-19. The source material was peripheral blood. This rearrangement joins TRBV7-2 to TRBJ1-4; TRBD1 matches 10 bases. The CDR3 region is CASSPGTGVEKLFF. As DNA, the CDR3 is TGTGCCAGCAGCCCGGGGACAGGGGTTGAAAAACTGTTTTTT.